The 28 T cell receptor beta chains below all came from one sample that was sequenced in a study of cytomegalovirus exposure and HLA in healthy donors. With 60 Vbeta and 13 Jbeta primers, the PCR was carried out. TCRdb's table, derived via immunoSEQ multiplex PCR, lists solely in-frame clones and lacks some. This sample lists about 51,000 clones; its ten largest clones have roughly 27%. Sequencing was carried out using PBMCs. These receptors all come from a middle-aged man in good health and CMV-seropositive.

Concerning this clone: Germline and junction disagree at one end, which may indicate a read error. Distinct nucleotide sequences in the sample also encode this CDR3. V and J are TRBV6-5 and TRBJ1-4, with D hard to call. Per the germline V gene, CDR1 is MNHEY and CDR2 is SVGAGI. This CDR3 has 15 residues. The CDR3 nucleotides are TGTGCCAGCAGCCCCTTGTCGGGTACTACTGAAAAACTGTTTTTT. Amino acids: CASSPLSGTTEKLFF.

The chain employs TRBV7-9 and TRBJ1-2, with D possibly TRBD1 on 5 matching bases. The V gene lost 5 bases and the J gene lost 7 bases, with 17 bases spanning the gap. CDR1 and CDR2 (germline): SEHNR, FQNEAQ (reference sequence). The CDR3 has 14 amino acids. The CDR3 loop reads CASSPRVNLPGYTF. CDR3 DNA: TGTGCCAGCAGCCCCAGGGTGAACCTACCTGGCTACACCTTC.

The CDR3, as DNA: TGTGCCAGCAGCGGCCAGCTAGGAACAGATACGCAGTATTTT. Encoded protein: CASSGQLGTDTQYF. This sequence joins TRBV5-6 and TRBJ2-3, with D uncertain. Trimming stripped 4 bases from V and 3 bases from J, with 12 bases between. This CDR3 is 14 amino acids long. Looked up from germline, CDR1 is SGHDT and CDR2 is YYEEEE.

This clone counts as medium-sized by frequency. Other DNA sequences in the same sample also yield this CDR3. The J gene is TRBJ1-2, the V gene TRBV5-5; 10 nucleotides line up with TRBD1. The germline V gene encodes CDR1 SGHKS and CDR2 YYEKEE (reference sequence). J lost 3 bases, V lost 4 bases, and 6 bases had no gene match. The CDR3 has 15 residues. CDR3 sequence: CASSRRTGGDYGYTF. The CDR3 DNA reads TGTGCCAGCAGCAGGAGGACAGGGGGGGACTATGGCTACACCTTC.

The rearrangement links TRBV7-9 to TRBJ1-5, with D tentatively TRBD1 (5 bases). Per germline, CDR1 SEHNR and CDR2 FQNEAQ (reference sequence). The length of the CDR3 is 14 residues. The V and J ends lost 4 bases and 0 bases respectively, with 7 bases between them. CDR3 protein: CASSSRGSNQPQHF. The CDR3 DNA reads as TGTGCCAGCAGCTCAAGGGGTAGCAATCAGCCCCAGCATTTT.

Comments on this clone: The junction departs from the called germline gene at one end, perhaps through a read error. The chain combines TRBV30 with TRBJ2-5; 7 bases map to TRBD2. The J call may be mistaken, given a closer DNA end match to TRBJ2-7. This CDR3 is 15 amino acids long. Germline V lookup: CDR1 GTSNPN, CDR2 SVGIG (reference sequence). In DNA form, the CDR3 reads TGTGCCGGGAGTGTACGGGAGGACGGAGCCTACGAGCAGTACTTC. Its translation: CAGSVREDGAYEQYF.

The chain employs TRBV5-1 and TRBJ2-1; the match to TRBD2 covers 8 bases. Germline assignment: CDR1 SGHRS and CDR2 YFSETQ. The CDR3 covers 12 residues. The V and J ends lost 4 bases and 10 bases, in that order; junction bases with no gene match: 4. CDR3 in amino acids: CASSTGGYEQFF. CDR3 DNA: TGCGCCAGCAGCACGGGGGGGTACGAGCAGTTCTTC.

V and J are TRBV18 and TRBJ1-1; the match to TRBD1 covers 9 bases. Germline lookup yields CDR1 KGHSH and CDR2 LQKENI. This CDR3 spans 14 amino acids. Trimming removed 4 bases from V and 7 bases from J; junction bases left unmatched: 7. Here the CDR3 reads CASSQSQGAGEAFF. Written as DNA, the CDR3 is TGTGCCAGCTCACAATCACAGGGGGCTGGTGAAGCTTTCTTT.

The rearrangement links TRBV6-5 to TRBJ2-7; no definite D call. CDR1 is MNHEY, CDR2 SVGAGI, per germline. There are 16 residues in the CDR3. Trimming removed 0 bases at V and 0 bases at J, with 12 bases between. CDR3 sequence reads: CASSYSSSPSSYEQYF. Written as DNA, the CDR3 is TGTGCCAGCAGTTACTCGTCCAGTCCTAGCTCCTACGAGCAGTACTTC.

The chain recombines TRBV7-3 with TRBJ2-3; weak D call: TRBD2 (5 bases). Germline loops: CDR1 SGHTA, CDR2 FQGTGA. The CDR3 runs to 13 residues. Between the trimmed V and J ends, which lost 5 bases and 6 bases, there was a span of 12 bases. The CDR3 spells CASSPGLPDTQYF. CDR3 in DNA: TGTGCCAGCAGCCCAGGACTCCCCGATACGCAGTATTTT.

The J gene is TRBJ2-2, the V gene TRBV9, with 11 nucleotides matching TRBD2. The CDR3 covers 17 residues. CDR1 SGDLS and CDR2 YYNGEE come from the germline V gene. The trim removed 0 bases at V and 7 bases at J, leaving 8 bases unmatched. CDR3 in amino acids: CASSVATSGRGSGELFF. CDR3 in DNA: TGTGCCAGCAGCGTAGCTACTAGCGGGAGAGGTAGCGGGGAGCTGTTTTTT.

The chain employs TRBV7-6 and TRBJ2-7; D is uncertain. CDR1 and CDR2 (germline): SGHVS, FNYEAQ. Trimming removed 7 bases from V and 0 bases from J, with 13 bases in between. The length of the CDR3 is 14 residues. Here the CDR3 DNA reads TGTGCCAGCACCCCTAGAGCAAGCTCCTACGAGCAGTACTTC. This encodes CASTPRASSYEQYF.

The genes are TRBV13 and TRBJ2-7; 11 bases are shared with TRBD2. Germline V gene sequence: CDR1 PRHDT, CDR2 FYEKMQ (reference sequence). The CDR3 extends over 17 amino acids. V was clipped by 5 bases and J by 1 base; unmatched bases: 10. CDR3 bases: TGTGCCAGCAGCGCCGCCGGGACTAGCGGAGATTCCTACGAGCAGTACTTC. It yields the protein CASSAAGTSGDSYEQYF.

The rearrangement links TRBV28 to TRBJ1-4; D gene uncertain. The length of the CDR3 is 14 residues. Looked up from germline, CDR1 is MDHEN and CDR2 is SYDVKM. Trimming stripped 6 bases from V and 4 bases from J, with 12 bases between. The DNA for the CDR3 is TGTGCCAGCAGCACGGGGTTTGGTAATGAAAAACTGTTTTTT. It translates to CASSTGFGNEKLFF.

A word on this clone: At one end, the junction sequence differs from germline, possibly due to a read error. The genes are TRBV30 and TRBJ1-5; possibly TRBD1 for D (6 bases). Germline lookup yields CDR1 GTSNPN and CDR2 SVGIG (reference sequence). The CDR3 is 14 amino acids. Written as DNA, the CDR3 is TGTGCCTGGAGCGGAGGGGGGGGCAAACAGCCCCAGCATTTT. Its translation is CAWSGGGGKQPQHF.

The CDR3 spells CASSLGARNEQFF. In nucleotides, the CDR3 is TGTGCCAGCAGCTTAGGGGCGAGAAATGAGCAGTTCTTC. The chain employs TRBV7-8 and TRBJ2-1, with unresolved D. Trimming took 1 base from V and 7 from J, leaving 8 bases between them. CDR1 SGHVS and CDR2 FQNEAQ come from the germline V gene. CDR3 length: 13 residues.

This sequence joins TRBV11-3 and TRBJ2-3; maybe TRBD1 (5 bases). Germline CDR1 SGHNT, CDR2 YENEEA. CDR3 size: 13 residues. V lost 3 bases to trimming and J lost 5 bases, with 9 bases between them. CDR3 DNA sequence: TGTGCCAGCAGCTTTGAGCAGGGAGATACGCAGTATTTT. Translated, it gives CASSFEQGDTQYF. The full variable domain, completed using reference TRBV11-3 and TRBJ2-3, is EAGVVQSPRYKIIEKKQPVAFWCNPISGHNTLYWYLQNLGQGPELLIRYENEEAVDDSQLPKDRFSAERLKGVDSTLKIQPAELGDSAVYLCASSFEQGDTQYFGPGTRLTVL.

V gene TRBV28 combines with J gene TRBJ1-6, with a weak D call TRBD1 (5 bases). CDR3 length equals 15 residues. Germline CDR1 reads MDHEN; CDR2 reads SYDVKM. V dropped 6 bases and J dropped 10 bases, with 19 bases sitting between them. The CDR3 bases are TGTGCCAGCAGCCCCCCGGGGGGGGTTGACTCACCCCTCCACTTT. It specifies CASSPPGGVDSPLHF. The complete variable domain, with remaining parts taken from reference TRBV28 and TRBJ1-6, reads DVKVTQSSRYLVKRTGEKVFLECVQDMDHENMFWYRQDPGLGLRLIYFSYDVKMKEKGDIPEGYSVSREKKERFSLILESASTNQTSMYLCASSPPGGVDSPLHFGNGTRLTVT.

The chain links TRBV4-2 to TRBJ1-4; D perhaps matches TRBD1 (5 bases). V was pared by 0 bases and J by 8 bases, with 16 bases between. Germline V gene sequence: CDR1 LGHNA, CDR2 YNFKEQ. This CDR3 has 16 amino acids. This chain's CDR3 is CASSQDRGSGQEKLFF. CDR3 nucleotides: TGTGCCAGCAGCCAAGATCGTGGGTCAGGGCAAGAAAAACTGTTTTTT.

The chain uses TRBV11-3 and TRBJ2-7, with D perhaps TRBD2 (6 bases). Germline V gives CDR1 SGHNT, CDR2 YENEEA. Trimming removed 5 bases at V and 1 base at J, with 12 bases between. This CDR3 comprises 14 residues. CDR3 sequence reads: CASSPHSGSYEQYF. The CDR3, as DNA: TGTGCCAGCAGCCCTCATAGCGGTTCCTACGAGCAGTACTTC.

This clone is medium-sized (0.01 to 0.1%) by frequency. The chain couples TRBV2 to TRBJ2-1, with 13 bases identical to TRBD2. The CDR3 runs to 15 residues. The germline V gene has CDR1 SNHLY and CDR2 FYNNEI. The ends lost 4 bases at V and 9 bases at J; junction bases unmatched: 6. The CDR3 loop is CASSGTSGSRGEQFF. Here the CDR3 DNA reads TGTGCCAGCAGTGGGACTAGCGGGAGTAGGGGTGAGCAGTTCTTC.

The genes are TRBV19 and TRBJ2-1; D may be TRBD2 (7 bases). V lost 4 bases and J lost 6, with 10 bases in between. The CDR3 extends over 13 amino acids. CDR1 and CDR2 from the germline V gene are LNHDA and SQIVND (reference sequence). CDR3 bases: TGTGCCAGTAGTAGGGGGGGCCCCAATGAGCAGTTCTTC. This gives the protein CASSRGGPNEQFF.

The chain is built from TRBV20-1 and TRBJ2-5; the D is unclear. Germline V CDR1 and CDR2: DFQATT, SNEGSKA (reference sequence). CDR3 length equals 11 residues. The V and J ends lost 0 bases and 4 bases respectively, with 3 bases between them. CDR3 region: CSARDIETQYF. The CDR3 DNA follows: TGCAGTGCTAGAGACATAGAGACCCAGTACTTC.

This chain links TRBV18 with TRBJ2-1; TRBD2 might be the D (6 bases). This CDR3 comprises 18 residues. The V gene's germline CDR1 is KGHSH and CDR2 LQKENI. Trimming took 1 base from V and 6 from J, leaving 22 bases between them. The CDR3 region has the DNA TGTGCCAGCTCACCACGCCAAGCAGGGAATCAACTAGCCAATGAGCAGTTCTTC. It translates to CASSPRQAGNQLANEQFF.

The chain recombines TRBV9 with TRBJ2-7; 7 nucleotides align to TRBD1. The CDR3 extends over 16 amino acids. Germline values: CDR1 SGDLS, CDR2 YYNGEE. Germline trimming cut 4 bases from V and 0 bases from J; bases unmatched to any gene: 10. CDR3 sequence reads: CASSPRDRASSYEQYF. In DNA, the CDR3 is TGTGCCAGCAGCCCTCGAGACAGGGCGAGCTCCTACGAGCAGTACTTC.

The V gene is TRBV11-3, the J gene TRBJ1-1; D is unresolved. V shed 1 base and J shed 1 base, with 7 bases lying between them. This CDR3 spans 14 amino acids. CDR1 is SGHNT and CDR2 is YENEEA in the germline V gene. As DNA, the CDR3 is TGTGCCAGCAGCTTAGGGGCCGGGAACACTGAAGCTTTCTTT. Encoded protein: CASSLGAGNTEAFF.

CDR3 nucleotide sequence: TGTGCCAGCCAAACAACGATCCGACTATACACTGAAGCTTTCTTT. It encodes CASQTTIRLYTEAFF. The rearrangement joins TRBV6-5 to TRBJ1-1; D gene uncertain. Germline V gene sequence: CDR1 MNHEY, CDR2 SVGAGI. The CDR3 sequence is 15 residues long. Deletions cut 8 bases from V and 3 bases from J, with 19 bases between.

This chain links TRBV6-5 with TRBJ1-2; 10 bases match TRBD1. J lost 8 bases, V lost 0 bases, and 3 bases had no gene match. In germline, CDR1 is MNHEY, CDR2 SVGAGI. There are 14 residues in the CDR3. The CDR3 DNA sequence: TGTGCCAGCAGTTACTCCGGACAGGGGGAGGGCTACACCTTC. It specifies CASSYSGQGEGYTF.